This TCR beta chain emerged from a study of Ad26.COV2.S vaccination and SARS-CoV-2 variants. Assay: immunoSEQ multiplex PCR; the TCRdb copy retains only in-frame clones and omits some. The data hold about 440,000 clones, with about 90% observed a single time. This CDR3 is built from 14 residues. Germline V gene lookup returns CDR1 SGHTA and CDR2 FQGNSA. The V and J ends lost 1 base and 3 bases, in that order; junction bases with no gene match: 2. Sample treatment: some 20 received Ad26.COV2.S at low or high dose, single or two shots; about 5 received placebo; per-sample allocation not given. Sample collection was performed on day 63 after the first vaccine or placebo injection.

This chain uses TRBV7-2 with TRBJ2-7, with 8 nucleotides matching TRBD1. The sequencing here drew on peripheral blood, taken in a trial of Ad26.COV2.S vaccine versus placebo. The source is a person between 18 and 65 years old who received the Ad26.COV2.S COVID-19 vaccine or a placebo. For the CDR3, the DNA is TGTGCCAGCAGCTTAGAGGACAGGGTCTACGAGCAGTACTTC. Protein product: CASSLEDRVYEQYF.